The 5 T cell receptor beta chains reported below all come from one sample, sequenced in a study of Tregs in tolerant kidney transplant recipients (dated by TCRdb to about 2019). Related donors were used in the transplants with nonmyeloablative bone marrow transplantation, and mixed chimerism was transient in the human trials. Library preparation used the immunoSEQ multiplex PCR assay. This is the immuneACCESS table as TCRdb keeps it, with only in-frame sequences that have V and J called. A part of the clones is gone; compared with another copy, unresolved V genes explain less than half, and the rest is unexplained. The sample table shows 75,000 to 100,000 clones, and under 95% are seen once. Of the sample, roughly 1.5% is held by the ten largest clones. The sequenced sample was CD4+ T cells from blood (PBMCs), obtained 12 months after the transplant. Receptors originate from a human patient who received a combined kidney and bone marrow transplant. After transplantation, some T cells may belong to the graft donor instead of the recipient.

On this clone: The sample contains more than one DNA sequence encoding this CDR3. This chain joins TRBV5-1 and TRBJ1-6; TRBD1 agrees at 10 bases. The CDR3 length is 16 residues. Germline values: CDR1 SGHRS, CDR2 YFSETQ. With V trimmed by 4 bases and J by 7 bases, 8 bases remained unmatched. The CDR3 nucleotides are TGCGCCAGCAGCGGGACAGGGGATGTTTCAAATTCACCCCTCCACTTT. It codes for CASSGTGDVSNSPLHF.

The chain combines TRBV5-6 with TRBJ1-2; D may be TRBD1 (5 bases). CDR1 is SGHDT, CDR2 YYEEEE, per germline. The CDR3 spans 13 residues. V was pared by 6 bases and J by 4 bases, with 13 bases between. CDR3 sequence: CASTAGGIYGYTF. The CDR3, as DNA: TGTGCCAGCACCGCGGGGGGGATCTATGGCTACACCTTC. The full variable domain, completed using reference TRBV5-6 and TRBJ1-2, is DAGVTQSPTHLIKTRGQQVTLRCSPKSGHDTVSWYQQALGQGPQFIFQYYEEEERQRGNFPDRFSGHQFPNYSSELNVNALLLGDSALYLCASTAGGIYGYTFGSGTRLTVV.

This chain links TRBV5-1 with TRBJ2-5, with 8 nucleotides matching TRBD1. The J call may not be correct, given that the DNA end is closer to TRBJ2-7. The CDR3 covers 18 residues. Per the germline V gene, CDR1 is SGHRS and CDR2 is YFSETQ. CDR3 DNA sequence: TGCGCCAGCAGCCCTCGAATGGACAGGGTTATGGGTCCCTACGAGCAGTACTTC. As protein: CASSPRMDRVMGPYEQYF.

The V call is TRBV5-1, the J call TRBJ1-1, with 8 bases that match TRBD1. The length of the CDR3 is 13 residues. From germline, CDR1 is SGHRS and CDR2 YFSETQ. V shed 5 bases and J 5 bases; nucleotides not matched to a gene: 5. Here the CDR3 DNA reads TGCGCCAGCAGACAACAGGGGGGGACTGAAGCTTTCTTT. Protein product: CASRQQGGTEAFF. The whole variable domain, remainder taken from reference TRBV5-1 and TRBJ1-1, is KAGVTQTPRYLIKTRGQQVTLSCSPISGHRSVSWYQQTPGQGLQFLFEYFSETQRNKGNFPGRFSGRQFSNSRSEMNVSTLELGDSALYLCASRQQGGTEAFFGQGTRLTVV.

This clone has only a few counts. J is TRBJ2-7 and V is TRBV5-1, with TRBD1 matching 8 bases. The germline gives CDR1 SGHRS, CDR2 YFSETQ. This CDR3 is 15 amino acids long. V shed 2 bases, J shed 7 bases, and the junction held 11 bases outside the gene matches. CDR3 bases: TGCGCCAGCAGCTTCCCTGGGACAGGCCTAGAGGAGCAGTACTTC. Encoded protein: CASSFPGTGLEEQYF.